The sequence of this TCR beta chain was determined in a study of post-analysis software for immune sequencing data. Overall study findings and caveats: Five TRBV segments (TRBV5-6, TRBV5-1 and TRBV20-1 among them) occurred more frequently in patients than in controls.

The CDR3 contains 15 residues. Germline V lookup: CDR1 SGHTA, CDR2 FQGTGA. V was cut by 1 base and J by 1 base, with 10 bases left in between. Researchers reported that TCR beta cDNA libraries carried unique molecular identifiers. TCRdb re-called the PCR reads through MiXCR, storing one row per CDR3 protein. Among over 300,000 distinct CDR3 sequences, less than 40% were seen once, and the ten largest hold 13%. About this clonotype: Its matching antigen is unknown.

The receptor comes from a girl between 5 and 17 years old with multiple sclerosis. V is TRBV7-3 and J is TRBJ1-1; D perhaps matches TRBD1 (5 bases). Sequenced: blood. As DNA, the CDR3 is TGTGCCAGCAGCTTAATGGGGACGGGGAACACTGAAGCTTTCTTT. This gives the protein CASSLMGTGNTEAFF. Full variable domain (remainder filled in from reference TRBV7-3 and TRBJ1-1): GAGVSQTPSNKVTEKGKYVELRCDPISGHTALYWYRQSLGQGPEFLIYFQGTGAADDSGLPNDRFFAVRPEGSVSTLKIQRTERGDSAVYLCASSLMGTGNTEAFFGQGTRLTVV.